Listed here are 2 T cell receptor beta chains from one sample, sequenced in a study of blood T cell repertoires in COVID-19. The assay was immunoSEQ multiplex PCR, and TCRdb's table has in-frame clones only and misses some. The repertoire includes hundreds of thousands of clones, approximately 81% of them detected once, and 3% to 4.5% sits in the top ten. Sequenced: peripheral blood. The receptors were gathered from a woman of 80 years or more with acute or convalescent COVID-19.

The V gene is TRBV9, the J gene TRBJ2-1, with D possibly being TRBD1 (7 bases). Germline CDR1 is SGDLS and CDR2 is YYNGEE. V was pared by 7 bases and J by 7 bases, with 18 bases between. This CDR3 comprises 14 residues. CDR3 DNA sequence: TGTGCCAGCGGTCGGGGGACAGCTATTAATGAGCAGTTCTTC. As protein: CASGRGTAINEQFF.

The chain joins TRBV7-9 to TRBJ1-2, with D maybe TRBD1 (5 bases). CDR1 and CDR2 (germline): SEHNR, FQNEAQ (reference sequence). Trimming took 5 bases from V and 8 from J, leaving 15 bases between them. CDR3 length equals 13 residues. The CDR3, as DNA: TGTGCCAGCAGCCCCCAACAGGCTCAAGGCTACACCTTC. This gives the protein CASSPQQAQGYTF.